A selection of T cell receptor beta chains follows, all from one sample in a study of T-cell memory formation after mild COVID-19. TCRdb reprocessed the 5' RACE reads with MiXCR, giving one entry per CDR3 protein. The table has under 300,000 distinct CDR3 sequences, more than 15% seen once. The sequencing sample was made of PBMCs or a T cell subset sorted from them (not recorded which). Receptor source: a man younger than 35 who had mild COVID-19 (a few samples of this study predate the infection). Cell type and time point are not known. The CDR3 runs from the conserved cysteine through the conserved F or W.

J gene: TRBJ2-5; V gene: TRBV7-9; CDR3 protein: CASSQGQGQTQYF
J gene: TRBJ2-1; V gene: TRBV9; CDR3 protein: CASSAHRSSYNEQFF
J gene: TRBJ1-2; V gene: TRBV28; CDR3 protein: CASLFRLDYDYGYTF
J gene: TRBJ1-5; V gene: TRBV7-3; CDR3 protein: CASSFGEPEHF
J gene: TRBJ2-5; V gene: TRBV9; CDR3 protein: CASSAGLAGFQETQYF
J gene: TRBJ2-5; V gene: TRBV12-3/TRBV12-4; CDR3 protein: CASRGPEYQETQYF
J gene: TRBJ1-4; V gene: TRBV3-1; CDR3 protein: CASSQDSQDTEKLFF
J gene: TRBJ1-5; V gene: TRBV6-5; CDR3 protein: CASSYTQVGQPQHF
J gene: TRBJ2-5; V gene: TRBV29-1; CDR3 protein: CSVPGTPGGTQYF
J gene: TRBJ1-2; V gene: TRBV5-1; CDR3 protein: CASTQKDEGYGYTF
J gene: TRBJ2-7; V gene: TRBV5-5; CDR3 protein: CASSSQVGGSEQYF
J gene: TRBJ1-2; V gene: TRBV7-2; CDR3 protein: CADRAGNNYGYTF
J gene: TRBJ2-1; V gene: TRBV7-8; CDR3 protein: CASNGRSYNEQFF
J gene: TRBJ1-4; V gene: TRBV5-1; CDR3 protein: CASSKQGGDEKLFF
J gene: TRBJ1-3; V gene: TRBV6-5; CDR3 protein: CASSYRGTGNTIYF
J gene: TRBJ1-4; V gene: TRBV4-3; CDR3 protein: CASSPLRATNEKLFF
J gene: TRBJ1-4; V gene: TRBV7-8; CDR3 protein: CASSSNPRGQYEKLFF
J gene: TRBJ2-5; V gene: TRBV28; CDR3 protein: CASSLGYAGEETQYF
J gene: TRBJ2-5; V gene: TRBV9; CDR3 protein: CASSPRTSGGGYQETQYF
J gene: TRBJ2-7; V gene: TRBV15; CDR3 protein: CATSSGTGPEQYF